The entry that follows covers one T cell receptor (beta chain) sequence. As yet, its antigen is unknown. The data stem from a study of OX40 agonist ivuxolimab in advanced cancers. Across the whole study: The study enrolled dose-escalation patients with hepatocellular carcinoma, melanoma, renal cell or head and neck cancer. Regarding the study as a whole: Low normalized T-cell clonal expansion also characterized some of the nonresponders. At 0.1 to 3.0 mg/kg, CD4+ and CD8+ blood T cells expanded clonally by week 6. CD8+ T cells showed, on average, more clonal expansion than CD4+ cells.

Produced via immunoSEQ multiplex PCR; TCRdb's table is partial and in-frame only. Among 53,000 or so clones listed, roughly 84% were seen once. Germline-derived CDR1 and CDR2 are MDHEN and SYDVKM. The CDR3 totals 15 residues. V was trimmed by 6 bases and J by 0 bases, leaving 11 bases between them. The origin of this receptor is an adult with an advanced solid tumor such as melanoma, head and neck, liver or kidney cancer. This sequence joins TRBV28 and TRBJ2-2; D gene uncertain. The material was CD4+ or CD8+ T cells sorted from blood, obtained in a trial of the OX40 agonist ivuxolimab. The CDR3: CASRENYANTGELFF. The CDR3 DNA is TGTGCCAGCAGGGAGAACTACGCGAACACCGGGGAGCTGTTTTTT.